This TCR beta chain originates from a study of cytomegalovirus exposure and HLA in healthy donors. The length of the CDR3 is 14 residues. V dropped 5 bases and J dropped 3; count of bases not matched to a gene: 7. Germline CDR1 and CDR2: LNHNV and YYDKDF (reference sequence). PCR used 60 Vbeta primers and 13 Jbeta primers. Profiled with immunoSEQ multiplex PCR; TCRdb holds only in-frame clones, not every one. This sample yields fewer than 110,000 clones, of which under 85% are seen a single time; approximately 4.2% belongs to the top ten. The chain recombines TRBV15 with TRBJ2-7; 7 nucleotides align to TRBD1. The TCR was taken from a male donor in good health and CMV-seronegative. The sequenced sample was PBMCs. CDR3 sequence: CATSGGDRVYEQYF. The CDR3 DNA reads TGTGCCACCAGCGGAGGAGACAGGGTCTACGAGCAGTACTTC.